These T cell receptor beta chains were read from a single sample in a study of blood T cell repertoires in COVID-19. Data came from immunoSEQ multiplex PCR; TCRdb stores just in-frame clones and leaves some out. This table holds about 170,000 clones, approximately 90% found once. Sequencing used peripheral blood. The receptor set was obtained from a man younger than 35 with COVID-19, enrolled during active disease. The CDR3 runs from the conserved cysteine through the conserved F or W. The D gene is left open where the match is weak. Clone size appears in some rows only: once, few, many, or a class for an expanded clone.

D	V	size	J	DNA	CDR3
TRBD1	TRBV6-6	once	TRBJ2-1	TGTGCCAGCAGCCAGGGACAGGGCGTCAATGAGCAGTTCTTC	CASSQGQGVNEQFF
TRBD1	TRBV19	NA	TRBJ1-1	TGTGCCAGTAGTATCCTGACAGGGGGCAACACTGAAGCTTTCTTT	CASSILTGGNTEAFF
TRBD1	TRBV7-9	NA	TRBJ1-4	TGTGCCAGCAGCCTGGGACAGGCTGCAACTAATGAAAAACTGTTTTTT	CASSLGQAATNEKLFF
NA	TRBV7-9	NA	TRBJ2-3	TGTGCCAGCAACTTAGGTTCGGGGACAGATACGCAGTATTTT	CASNLGSGTDTQYF
NA	TRBV30	NA	TRBJ1-5	TGTGCCCTAACGCCCCGGGACTCTAGCAATCAGCCCCAGCATTTT	CALTPRDSSNQPQHF
TRBD1	TRBV23-1	NA	TRBJ2-7	TGCGCCAGCAGGGGGGGACAGGGGGCGAACGAGCAGTACTTC	CASRGGQGANEQYF
TRBD1	TRBV28	NA	TRBJ1-3	TGTGCCAGCACCCAGGGGGTAGGGGGAAACACCATATATTTT	CASTQGVGGNTIYF
NA	TRBV5-6	NA	TRBJ2-3	TGTGCCAGCAGCCGCGGCGGGCGCGAAGATACGCAGTATTTT	CASSRGGREDTQYF
TRBD2	TRBV19	NA	TRBJ2-7	TGTGCCAGTAGTATCCTAAGGACTAGCGGGAGAGACGAGCAGTACTTC	CASSILRTSGRDEQYF
TRBD2	TRBV2	NA	TRBJ2-7	TGTGCCAGCACCAGGACTAGCGGGAGGTTCATTCCCTACGAGCAGTACTTC	CASTRTSGRFIPYEQYF
TRBD2	TRBV5-1	NA	TRBJ2-1	TGCGCCAGCAGCTTGGAAGTAGCGGGATACCCTGTCTTCAATGAGCAGTTCTTC	CASSLEVAGYPVFNEQFF
NA	TRBV7-2	once	TRBJ2-7	TGTGCCAGCAGCACCCCCTGGCGGAGCTACGAGCAGTACTTC	CASSTPWRSYEQYF
TRBD1	TRBV9	NA	TRBJ1-1	TGTGCCAGCAGCGTATCAGGGGGAGACATGAACACTGAAGCTTTCTTT	CASSVSGGDMNTEAFF
TRBD1	TRBV7-8	NA	TRBJ1-1	TGTGCCAGCAGTACAATAGGGACAGTGGACGCTGAAGCTTTCTTT	CASSTIGTVDAEAFF
NA	TRBV30	NA	TRBJ1-4	TGTGCCTGGAGCCCAGGGACAATAGAAAAACTGCTTTTT	CAWSPGTIEKLLF